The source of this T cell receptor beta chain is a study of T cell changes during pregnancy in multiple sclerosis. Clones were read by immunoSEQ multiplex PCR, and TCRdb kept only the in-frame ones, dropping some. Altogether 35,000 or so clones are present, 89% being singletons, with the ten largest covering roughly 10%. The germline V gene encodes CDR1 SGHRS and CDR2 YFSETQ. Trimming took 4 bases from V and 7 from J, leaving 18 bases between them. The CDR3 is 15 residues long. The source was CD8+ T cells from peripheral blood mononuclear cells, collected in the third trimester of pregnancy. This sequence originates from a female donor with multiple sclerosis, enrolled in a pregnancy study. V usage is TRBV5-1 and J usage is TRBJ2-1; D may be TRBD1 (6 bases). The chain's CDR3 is CASSPETGEENEQFF. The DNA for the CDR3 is TGCGCCAGCAGCCCTGAGACAGGTGAAGAGAATGAGCAGTTCTTC. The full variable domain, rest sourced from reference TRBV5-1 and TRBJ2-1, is KAGVTQTPRYLIKTRGQQVTLSCSPISGHRSVSWYQQTPGQGLQFLFEYFSETQRNKGNFPGRFSGRQFSNSRSEMNVSTLELGDSALYLCASSPETGEENEQFFGPGTRLTVL.